This T cell receptor beta chain was observed in a study of blood T cell repertoires in COVID-19. As for the study in general: Both acute and convalescent COVID-19 samples were obtained from the United States, Italy and Spain.

Original methodology: For nucleated cells, counts were estimated from reference gene primer amplification. Sequencing was performed with immunoSEQ multiplex PCR; in TCRdb, only in-frame clones are kept and a portion is missing. Clone size and V and J calls were adopted from that table, with D and trimming inferred from the DNA. The sample includes some 250,000 clones, more than 70% of them seen just once. This clone was recorded once. Germline values: CDR1 LNHDA, CDR2 SQIVND (reference sequence). The CDR3 spans 14 residues. The V end lost 6 bases, the J end lost 11 bases, and 20 bases lay between the germline ends.

The V call is TRBV19, the J call TRBJ1-5; a possible D gene is TRBD1 (5 bases). The specimen sequenced was peripheral blood. This receptor was identified in a man older than 75 with acute or convalescent COVID-19. CDR3 bases: TGTGCCAGTAGCCCCGGAGGGGCCAGGTCAGCCCAGCATTTT. It encodes CASSPGGARSAQHF.